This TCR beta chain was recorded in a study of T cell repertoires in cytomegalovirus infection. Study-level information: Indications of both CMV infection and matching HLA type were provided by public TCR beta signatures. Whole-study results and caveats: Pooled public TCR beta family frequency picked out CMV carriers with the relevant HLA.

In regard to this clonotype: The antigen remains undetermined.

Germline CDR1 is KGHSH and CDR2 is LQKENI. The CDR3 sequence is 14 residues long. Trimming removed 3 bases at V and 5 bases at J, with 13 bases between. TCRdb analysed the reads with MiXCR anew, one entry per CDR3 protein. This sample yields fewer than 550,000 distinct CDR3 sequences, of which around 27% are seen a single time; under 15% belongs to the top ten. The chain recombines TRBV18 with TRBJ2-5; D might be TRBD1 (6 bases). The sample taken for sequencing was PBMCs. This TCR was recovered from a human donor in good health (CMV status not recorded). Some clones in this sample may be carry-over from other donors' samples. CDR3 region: CASSPIQGRETQYF. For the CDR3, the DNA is TGTGCCAGCTCACCGATTCAGGGGCGTGAGACCCAGTACTTC.